The 28 T cell receptor beta chains below come from one sample, sequenced in a study of T cells in Graves' hyperthyroidism and ophthalmopathy. TCR beta CDR3 sequences were amplified from RNA transcripts. RT-PCR in the first round (using the HTBI primer set) targeted the TCR CDR3. TCRdb analysed the multiplex PCR reads with MiXCR anew, one entry per CDR3 protein. Of approximately 400,000 distinct CDR3 sequences in the sample, roughly 18% were seen once. Sequenced sample: blood. Source of these receptors: a man younger than 30 with Graves' ophthalmopathy.

The rearrangement links TRBV14 to TRBJ1-2; 9 nucleotides agree with TRBD1. J was trimmed by 6 bases and V by 4 bases; bases with no gene match: 6. CDR1 is SGHDN, CDR2 FVKESK, per germline. The CDR3 runs to 14 residues. The CDR3 reads CASSLGNRGHGYTF. In DNA form, the CDR3 reads TGTGCCAGCAGCCTAGGAAACAGGGGGCATGGCTACACCTTC.

Only a few counts were recorded for this clonotype. The gene calls are TRBV7-9 and TRBJ2-3, with 12 bases matching TRBD2. The J segment lost 1 base and the V segment lost 6 bases, leaving 8 bases of the junction unmatched. Germline CDR1 is SEHNR and CDR2 is FQNEAQ (reference sequence). The CDR3 extends over 17 amino acids. The CDR3, as DNA: TGTGCCAGCAGTCGGGACTCTAGCGGGGGGGGCACAGATACGCAGTATTTT. Translation gives CASSRDSSGGGTDTQYF.

This chain connects TRBV20-1 to TRBJ2-5, with D possibly being TRBD1 (5 bases). Trimming pared 2 bases from V and 3 bases from J, leaving 13 bases between. Germline CDR1 DFQATT, CDR2 SNEGSKA (reference sequence). This CDR3 comprises 14 residues. CDR3 DNA: TGCAGTGCTAGAACCCTCGGACAAGAAGAGACCCAGTACTTC. Translation: CSARTLGQEETQYF.

This clonotype was counted at least ten times. This rearrangement joins TRBV2 to TRBJ1-5; 9 bases map to TRBD1. J was trimmed by 0 bases and V by 8 bases; bases with no gene match: 11. CDR1 SNHLY and CDR2 FYNNEI come from the germline V gene. This CDR3 comprises 17 residues. The CDR3 DNA reads as TGTGCCAGCCTGGGACAGGGTGAGGATTATAGCAATCAGCCCCAGCATTTT. This translates into CASLGQGEDYSNQPQHF. Filled out from reference TRBV2 and TRBJ1-5, the complete variable domain reads EPEVTQTPSHQVTQMGQEVILRCVPISNHLYFYWYRQILGQKVEFLVSFYNNEISEKSEIFDDQFSVERPDGSNFTLKIRSTKLEDSAMYFCASLGQGEDYSNQPQHFGDGTRLSIL.

This clonotype was recorded at least ten times. The chain has TRBV7-2 and TRBJ1-1; D may be TRBD1 (5 bases). Germline-derived CDR1 and CDR2 are SGHTA and FQGNSA. This CDR3 is 14 amino acids long. V was cut by 5 bases and J by 5 bases, with 15 bases left in between. CDR3 region: CASSQPDRWTEAFF. In nucleotides, the CDR3 is TGTGCCAGCAGCCAACCTGACAGATGGACTGAAGCTTTCTTT.

This clonotype has a handful of counts. The rearrangement links TRBV6-8 to TRBJ2-7, with D possibly matching TRBD2 (5 bases). The germline gives CDR1 MNHGY, CDR2 SAAAGT. The CDR3 contains 14 residues. Trimming left V 7 bases short and J 1 base short, with 14 bases between. The CDR3 nucleotides are TGTGCCAGCACGGGGATGATGGGATCCTACGAGCAGTACTTC. This sequence encodes CASTGMMGSYEQYF.

This clonotype was picked up many times. The V and J genes are TRBV3-1 and TRBJ1-2; perhaps TRBD1 as D (5 bases). Germline V gene sequence: CDR1 LGHDT, CDR2 YNNKEL (reference sequence). Trimming cost V 2 bases and J 3 bases, with 7 bases left between them. The CDR3 length is 13 residues. The DNA of the CDR3 is TGTGCCAGCAGCCAAACGGGGGACTATGGCTACACCTTC. Protein product: CASSQTGDYGYTF.

This clonotype was observed at least ten times. This chain links TRBV20-1 with TRBJ2-7; maybe TRBD1 (6 bases). The CDR3 runs 16 residues. Germline V gene data show CDR1 as DFQATT and CDR2 as SNEGSKA (reference sequence). Trimming took 6 bases from V and 0 from J, leaving 21 bases between them. CDR3 residues: CSAYHLGAEGSYEQYF. CDR3 bases: TGCAGTGCCTATCATTTGGGGGCAGAAGGCTCCTACGAGCAGTACTTC.

This clonotype was observed at least ten times. V is TRBV7-2 and J is TRBJ2-1; D is undetermined. The CDR3 totals 12 residues. From germline, CDR1 is SGHTA and CDR2 FQGNSA. V lost 2 bases, J lost 8 bases, and 7 bases lay in between. CDR3 in amino acids: CASSLSIHEQFF. DNA of the CDR3: TGTGCCAGCAGCTTATCTATCCATGAGCAGTTCTTC.

This clonotype came up a few times. The V and J genes are TRBV9 and TRBJ1-1; the match to TRBD1 covers 10 bases. The V gene's germline CDR1 is SGDLS and CDR2 YYNGEE. Unmatched junction bases numbered 9, after V lost 3 bases and J lost 1 base. This CDR3 is built from 17 residues. CDR3 bases: TGTGCCAGCAGCGACGGGACAGGGGTTCGGGGGAACACTGAAGCTTTCTTT. Translated: CASSDGTGVRGNTEAFF.

The sample holds many counts of this clonotype. This chain uses TRBV12-3 or TRBV12-4 with TRBJ2-2; a weak D match, TRBD2 (7 bases). Trimming pared 7 bases from V and 6 bases from J, leaving 18 bases between. The CDR3 is 15 residues long. CDR3 nucleotides: TGTGCCAGCATCGGCGGGGGCAGGGGCGCCGGGGAGCTGTTTTTT. This sequence encodes CASIGGGRGAGELFF.

This clonotype has a handful of counts. The V and J genes are TRBV6-1 and TRBJ1-4; 11 positions agree with TRBD1. This CDR3 is 15 amino acids long. The V and J ends lost 6 bases and 1 base, in that order; junction bases with no gene match: 1. Germline CDR1 reads MNHNS; CDR2 reads SASEGT. CDR3 sequence (DNA): TGTGCCAGCAGGGGACAGGGGGGAACTAATGAAAAACTGTTTTTT. Protein sequence: CASRGQGGTNEKLFF.

In this sample, this clonotype turned up many times. This chain uses TRBV28 with TRBJ2-6; 13 bases match TRBD2. Trimming at V came to 6 bases and at J to 0 bases, leaving 5 bases not matched to a gene. In germline, CDR1 is MDHEN, CDR2 SYDVKM. The CDR3 consists of 18 residues. CDR3 loop: CASRDGLAGVSGANVLTF. DNA for the CDR3: TGTGCCAGCAGGGACGGACTAGCGGGGGTCTCTGGGGCCAACGTCCTGACTTTC.

In this sample, this clonotype turned up many times. In DNA, the CDR3 is TGTGCCAGCAGGCCCCGGCAGGGTGTCACTGAAGCTTTCTTT. As protein: CASRPRQGVTEAFF. The chain joins TRBV7-8 to TRBJ1-1; D is perhaps TRBD1 (5 bases). Per the germline V gene, CDR1 is SGHVS and CDR2 is FQNEAQ. The CDR3 is 14 amino acids. The V and J ends lost 6 bases and 4 bases respectively, with 15 bases between them.

This clonotype was recorded at least ten times. The chain uses TRBV7-3 and TRBJ2-1; 10 bases are a match to TRBD1. The CDR3 is 15 residues long. V shed 3 bases, J shed 7 bases, and the junction held 6 bases outside the gene matches. The V gene's germline CDR1 is SGHTA and CDR2 FQGTGA. CDR3 sequence (DNA): TGTGCCAGCAGCTTGGGACAGGGGAGTCGAAATGAGCAGTTCTTC. Translation: CASSLGQGSRNEQFF.

The sample holds one count of this clonotype. The chain couples TRBV12-3 or TRBV12-4 to TRBJ2-1; 14 bases match TRBD2. Unmatched junction bases numbered 8, after V lost 1 base and J lost 3 bases. This CDR3 is 19 amino acids long. Here the CDR3 reads CASSLELGGTSGGYNEQFF. DNA for the CDR3: TGTGCCAGCAGTTTAGAGCTCGGGGGGACTAGCGGGGGCTACAATGAGCAGTTCTTC.

This clonotype was seen ten or more times. The CDR3 sequence is CASSLSNYGYTF. The CDR3 DNA follows: TGCGCCAGCAGCCTATCCAACTATGGCTACACCTTC. The chain carries TRBV5-1 and TRBJ1-2; no clear D gene. Per germline, CDR1 SGHRS and CDR2 YFSETQ. The CDR3 extends over 12 amino acids. Trimming removed 4 bases from V and 2 bases from J, with 6 bases in between.

The rearrangement links TRBV7-9 to TRBJ1-2; TRBD1 matches at 8 bases. CDR1 SEHNR and CDR2 FQNEAQ come from the germline V gene (reference sequence). CDR3 length: 14 residues. The junction had 3 bases not matched to a gene; V was cut back by 4 bases and J by 2 bases. The CDR3 DNA reads as TGTGCCAGCAGCTCGCAGGGGGCAAACTATGGCTACACCTTC. Protein: CASSSQGANYGYTF.

V gene TRBV20-1 combines with J gene TRBJ1-4; no firm D call. The V and J ends lost 1 base and 6 bases respectively, with 6 bases between them. CDR3 length: 12 residues. Germline CDR1 and CDR2: DFQATT and SNEGSKA (reference sequence). The CDR3 DNA reads as TGCAGTGCTAGAGGTGCGGATGAAAAACTGTTTTTT. It specifies CSARGADEKLFF.

The CDR3 nucleotides are TGTGCCAGCAGCCACGGGGGGGCGCAATACGAGCAGTACTTC. Translating it yields CASSHGGAQYEQYF. The chain is built from TRBV3-1 and TRBJ2-7; TRBD2 matches at 8 bases. After removal of 3 bases from V and 4 bases from J, the junction contained 5 bases not matched to a gene. The CDR3 contains 14 residues. From germline, CDR1 is LGHDT and CDR2 YNNKEL (reference sequence).

V and J are TRBV20-1 and TRBJ1-2, with D uncertain. Germline CDR1 reads DFQATT; CDR2 reads SNEGSKA (reference sequence). The CDR3 spans 11 residues. The V end lost 4 bases, the J end lost 8 bases, and 11 bases lay between the germline ends. The DNA of the CDR3 is TGCAGTGCTAAAATTGTGGGGGGCTACACCTTC. This translates into CSAKIVGGYTF.

This chain connects TRBV20-1 to TRBJ2-5; the match to TRBD1 covers 8 bases. With 4 bases clipped from V and 3 bases from J, the junction kept 10 bases outside the gene matches. This CDR3 is 15 amino acids long. The V gene's germline CDR1 is DFQATT and CDR2 SNEGSKA (reference sequence). The CDR3 bases are TGCAGTGCTAAAGCCTGGACAGGGAGTAAAGAGACCCAGTACTTC. Protein sequence: CSAKAWTGSKETQYF.

This clonotype was detected only a few times. The genes are TRBV19 and TRBJ2-3; TRBD1 agrees at 7 bases. Germline-derived CDR1 and CDR2 are LNHDA and SQIVND (reference sequence). This CDR3 is 14 amino acids long. With 8 bases clipped from V and 2 bases from J, the junction kept 7 bases outside the gene matches. The CDR3 DNA follows: TGTGCCAGTGCCCCGGGACAGCCCACAGATACGCAGTATTTT. This sequence encodes CASAPGQPTDTQYF.

There are many counts of this clonotype. This chain connects TRBV7-9 to TRBJ1-1; 7 bases line up with TRBD1. V gave up 1 base and J gave up 3 bases; unmatched junction bases: 5. CDR1 and CDR2 from the germline V gene are SEHNR and FQNEAQ (reference sequence). This CDR3 is built from 15 residues. CDR3 amino acids: CASSLEGALHTEAFF. The CDR3, as DNA: TGTGCCAGCAGCTTAGAGGGGGCCCTTCACACTGAAGCTTTCTTT.

This clonotype has only a few counts. This CDR3 reads CASSVGSLGNTGELFF. CDR3 bases: TGTGCCAGCAGCGTAGGGTCTTTGGGAAACACCGGGGAGCTGTTTTTT. The chain has TRBV9 and TRBJ2-2; D is uncertain. Trimming took 0 bases from V and 2 from J, leaving 11 bases between them. There are 16 residues in the CDR3. Germline V gives CDR1 SGDLS, CDR2 YYNGEE.

This clonotype has only a few counts. The genes are TRBV27 and TRBJ2-7; 7 nucleotides agree with TRBD1. Germline trimming cut 6 bases from V and 3 bases from J; bases unmatched to any gene: 8. The CDR3 sequence is 14 residues long. Looked up from germline, CDR1 is MNHEY and CDR2 is SMNVEV (reference sequence). The CDR3 reads CASRKGGVFYEQYF. In DNA form, the CDR3 reads TGTGCCAGCAGAAAAGGGGGCGTCTTCTACGAGCAGTACTTC.

This clonotype occurred a few times. J is TRBJ2-1 and V is TRBV4-1, with 10 bases matching TRBD1. The J segment lost 3 bases and the V segment lost 1 base, leaving 3 bases of the junction unmatched. This CDR3 is built from 16 residues. Germline assignment: CDR1 MGHRA and CDR2 YSYEKL. The CDR3 nucleotides read TGCGCCAGCAGCCAAGCGGACAGGGGGGGCTACAATGAGCAGTTCTTC. Its translation: CASSQADRGGYNEQFF.

CDR3 bases: TGCGCCAGCAGCCAAGAACGACGGGCCTACTATGGCTACACCTTC. Residues: CASSQERRAYYGYTF. The gene calls are TRBV4-1 and TRBJ1-2; D is ambiguous. From germline, CDR1 is MGHRA and CDR2 YSYEKL. Trimming took 0 bases from V and 3 from J, leaving 11 bases between them. CDR3 length: 15 residues.